The 9 T cell receptor beta chains in this list originate from one sample, sequenced in a study of shared clonotypes between healthy human individuals. The assay was immunoSEQ multiplex PCR, and TCRdb's table has in-frame clones only and misses some. The table includes about 300,000 clones, approximately 74% detected once. Source material: memory CD4+ T cells sorted from blood. Subset given: CD45RA-negative fraction. These receptors were taken from a man younger than 45 in good health.

The chain links TRBV19 to TRBJ1-1, with a possible D match to TRBD1 (5 bases). The CDR3 spans 14 residues. V was cut by 3 bases and J by 3 bases, with 11 bases left in between. The germline gives CDR1 LNHDA, CDR2 SQIVND (reference sequence). The CDR3 region is CASSIVRGDTEAFF. The CDR3 DNA follows: TGTGCCAGTAGTATCGTCAGAGGGGACACTGAAGCTTTCTTT.

This clone was counted only a few times. The chain joins TRBV5-1 to TRBJ2-1; D perhaps matches TRBD1 (6 bases). Germline V gene lookup returns CDR1 SGHRS and CDR2 YFSETQ. This CDR3 is built from 16 residues. V lost 0 bases to trimming and J lost 4 bases, with 14 bases between them. This CDR3 reads CASSLVQGSTYNEQFF. Here the CDR3 DNA reads TGCGCCAGCAGCTTGGTACAGGGAAGTACGTACAATGAGCAGTTCTTC.

The chain links TRBV10-2 to TRBJ2-1; TRBD2 matches 12 bases. This CDR3 is built from 16 residues. Germline V lookup: CDR1 WSHSY, CDR2 SAAADI. Germline trimming cut 3 bases from V and 6 bases from J; bases unmatched to any gene: 6. The CDR3 nucleotides read TGCGCCAGCAGTGACCACCTAGCGGGAGGGGCCAATGAGCAGTTCTTC. It encodes CASSDHLAGGANEQFF.

V gene TRBV19 combines with J gene TRBJ2-7; 7 bases align to TRBD1. The V segment lost 3 bases and the J segment 7 bases; nucleotides outside the gene matches: 15. The CDR3 spans 16 residues. CDR1 LNHDA and CDR2 SQIVND come from the germline V gene (reference sequence). The CDR3 coding sequence is TGTGCCAGTAGTATCTTCTTTCACTCCCACAGGGGAGAGCAGTACTTC. Translation gives CASSIFFHSHRGEQYF.

This clone was counted between two and nine times. V usage is TRBV27 and J usage is TRBJ1-1; no firm D call. Trimming took 8 bases from V and 8 from J, leaving 18 bases between them. The germline V gene has CDR1 MNHEY and CDR2 SMNVEV (reference sequence). The length of the CDR3 is 13 residues. CDR3 bases: TGTGCCAGCGGGCAGTGGGGAACTGAGGAAGCTTTCTTT. Its protein is CASGQWGTEEAFF.

This rearrangement joins TRBV28 to TRBJ1-4; tentative D call: TRBD1 (5 bases). Germline V gene sequence: CDR1 MDHEN, CDR2 SYDVKM. V was shortened by 5 bases and J by 8 bases, with 15 bases between the two germline ends. The CDR3 has 14 residues. The CDR3 nucleotides are TGTGCCAGCAGTCCGGGGGGTCTGGGAGAAAAACTGTTTTTT. It translates to CASSPGGLGEKLFF.

This chain connects TRBV11-2 to TRBJ2-2, with D perhaps TRBD2 (6 bases). The germline CDR1 and CDR2 sequences are SGHAT and FQNNGV. V was cut by 6 bases and J by 0 bases, with 8 bases left in between. The CDR3 consists of 14 residues. CDR3 loop: CASRGGPNTGELFF. DNA of the CDR3: TGTGCCAGCAGGGGAGGACCGAACACCGGGGAGCTGTTTTTT.

V is TRBV11-2 and J is TRBJ2-5; 9 bases align to TRBD2. Trimming at V came to 0 bases and at J to 13 bases, leaving 6 bases not matched to a gene. Per the germline V gene, CDR1 is SGHAT and CDR2 is FQNNGV. The CDR3 spans 13 residues. CDR3 region: CASSLEISGSAYF. Written as DNA, the CDR3 is TGTGCCAGCAGCTTAGAAATTAGCGGGAGTGCGTACTTC.

CDR3 protein: CASSPQTGNTGELFF. The CDR3 DNA sequence: TGCGCCAGCAGCCCGCAGACAGGGAACACCGGGGAGCTGTTTTTT. The V gene is TRBV5-1, the J gene TRBJ2-2, with D possibly being TRBD1 (6 bases). The CDR3 runs 15 residues. V gave up 4 bases and J gave up 1 base, with 11 bases separating them. CDR1 and CDR2 from the germline V gene are SGHRS and YFSETQ.